This T cell receptor (beta chain) was sequenced during a study of T cells in Graves' hyperthyroidism and ophthalmopathy. This clonotype came up many times. The target antigen is unknown. CDR3 size: 13 residues. Germline V gives CDR1 DFQATT, CDR2 SNEGSKA (reference sequence). TCR beta CDR3 region amplification was performed from RNA transcripts. HTBI primers were used for first-round RT-PCR of the TCR CDR3. TCRdb itself ran the multiplex PCR reads through MiXCR, one entry per CDR3 protein. The sample includes a few hundred thousand distinct CDR3 sequences, 14% of them seen just once. This sample holds PBMCs from 8.5 to 10 ml fresh peripheral blood. Findings of the study overall: Blood also carried most thyroid clonotypes expanded above 0.001.

The origin of this receptor is a woman in her thirties or forties with Graves' hyperthyroidism. V is TRBV20-1 and J is TRBJ1-1; 12 nucleotides match TRBD1. Sample: blood. CDR3: CRGGQGAATEAFF. The CDR3 nucleotides read TGCAGGGGGGGACAGGGGGCGGCGACTGAAGCTTTCTTT.